This entry features one T cell receptor (beta chain) sequence. The CDR3 contains 14 residues. Germline CDR1 and CDR2: MNHEY and SVGAGI. V was pared by 2 bases and J by 5 bases, with 9 bases between. The data derive from a study of blood T cell repertoires in COVID-19. Sequenced by immunoSEQ multiplex PCR; TCRdb stores in-frame clones only, minus some. The sample consists of 130,000 or so clones, roughly 88% of them appearing once. The chain is built from TRBV6-5 and TRBJ1-4, with no clear D. The clonotype comes from a man in his 70s with active COVID-19. Sequencing was carried out using peripheral blood. The CDR3 loop is CASSYGPLNEKLFF. CDR3 bases: TGTGCCAGCAGTTACGGGCCCTTAAATGAAAAACTGTTTTTT.